This is a list of T cell receptor beta chains from one sample in a study of CD8+ T cells in alopecia areata. Clones were read by immunoSEQ multiplex PCR, and TCRdb kept only the in-frame ones, dropping some. The sample has around 10,000 clones, approximately 60% seen once. The starting material was skin, obtained at week 0. The source of these receptors is a human donor with alopecia areata. Each CDR3 is given without its conserved first and last residue. The D gene is left open where the match is weak.

>TRBV23-1|TRBD1
ASSQSRQGSCGNQPQH
>TRBV27|NA
ASSSPGFTQY
>TRBV7-9|NA
ASSFHGGRSYEQY
>TRBV7-9|NA
ASSTGLRDTYEQY
>TRBV19|NA
ASSIIGGGYT
>TRBV2|TRBD1
ASSEARTGGSYNEQF
>TRBV7-9|NA
ASSVAAGPYNEQF
>TRBV7-6|NA
ASSLDRSYEQY
>TRBV10-3|TRBD1
AISGRTGASSYEQY
>TRBV5-1|TRBD2
ASSLAMASGRLNEQY
>TRBV5-1|NA
ASSLVVGVTEAF
>TRBV5-1|NA
ASSLAWGSTDTQY
>TRBV11-2|NA
ASSSDVAEGLNTEAF
>TRBV10-2|TRBD2
ASFGGVRTDTQY
>TRBV6-5|NA
ASSGAGYEQY
>TRBV27|NA
ASTKGNTGELF
>TRBV13|NA
ASSLKGGADTQY
>TRBV6-6|NA
ASSPHDRNNEQF